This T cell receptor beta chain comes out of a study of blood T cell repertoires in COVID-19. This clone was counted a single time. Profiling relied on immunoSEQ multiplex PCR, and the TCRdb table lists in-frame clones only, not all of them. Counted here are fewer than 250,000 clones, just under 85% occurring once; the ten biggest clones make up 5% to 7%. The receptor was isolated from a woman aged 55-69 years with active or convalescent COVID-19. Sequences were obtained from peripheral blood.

The DNA of the CDR3 is TGTGCCAGCAGCCCCCGAGGCCTTGAAGCTTTCTTT. Encoded protein: CASSPRGLEAFF. The chain has TRBV7-2 and TRBJ1-1, with D unclear. The CDR3 length is 12 residues. The germline gives CDR1 SGHTA, CDR2 FQGNSA. V was shortened by 5 bases and J by 7 bases, with 11 bases between the two germline ends. The whole variable domain, remainder taken from reference TRBV7-2 and TRBJ1-1, is GAGVSQSPSNKVTEKGKDVELRCDPISGHTALYWYRQSLGQGLEFLIYFQGNSAPDKSGLPSDRFSAERTGGSVSTLTIQRTQQEDSAVYLCASSPRGLEAFFGQGTRLTVV.